This T cell receptor (beta chain) is from a study of T cell clonality in common variable immunodeficiency. For at least one year, all CVID subjects received replacement immunoglobulin. No CVID subject was ill or on immunomodulatory drugs when sampled. Using immunoSEQ multiplex PCR, the repertoire was profiled, and TCRdb retains in-frame clones only, with some absent. This sample has about 28,000 clones, each found more than once. V was clipped by 4 bases and J by 3 bases, with 21 bases between them. This CDR3 is built from 16 residues. Per germline, CDR1 SQVTM and CDR2 ANQGSEA. This clone was recorded many times. Its antigen is as yet unknown. The CDR3 extends 3 residues past the end of the read, so its final part is completed from the germline J gene. Study conclusions and caveats: Repertoire-complication correlations in CVID were limited by patient heterogeneity. Reportedly, TCR beta sequences from common variable immunodeficiency showed fewer deletions and N-nucleotide insertions. TCRbeta clonality was increased in CVID versus healthy controls.

Sequencing was done on a sample of peripheral blood mononuclear cells. The chain carries TRBV29-1 and TRBJ1-2; perhaps TRBD1 as D (6 bases). This clonotype was obtained from a human donor with common variable immunodeficiency. CDR3 loop: CSVGGSGGRGYYGYTF. The sequenced part of the CDR3 DNA is TGCAGCGTTGGGGGCTCGGGAGGCAGGGGCTACTATGGC. The whole variable domain, filled in from reference TRBV29-1 and TRBJ1-2, reads SAVISQKPSRDICQRGTSLTIQCQVDSQVTMMFWYRQQPGQSLTLIATANQGSEATYESGFVIDKFPISRPNLTFSTLTVSNMSPEDSSIYLCSVGGSGGRGYYGYTFGSGTRLTVV.